Shown below are 23 T cell receptor beta chains from a single sample sequenced in a study of identical twins. TCRdb processed the 5' RACE reads anew with MiXCR; each CDR3 protein has one entry. The data contain under 350,000 distinct CDR3 sequences, roughly 10% of them singletons. Another study also made use of these data, one on yellow fever vaccine responses in identical twins.

Sequences were obtained from CD8+ T cells sorted from blood. The source of these receptors is a woman aged 18-29 years in good health.

CDR3 bases: TGTGCCAGCAGCGTAGGGGACAGAGATAACTATGGCTACACCTTC. Translation gives CASSVGDRDNYGYTF. This chain joins TRBV9 and TRBJ1-2; 7 bases agree with TRBD1. The CDR3 is 15 residues long. CDR1 is SGDLS, CDR2 YYNGEE, per germline. The trim removed 0 bases at V and 1 base at J, leaving 3 bases unmatched.

This clonotype was seen repeatedly, ten times or more. The chain links TRBV20-1 to TRBJ2-1, with TRBD2 matching over 7 bases. V lost 5 bases and J lost 8; bases outside the gene matches: 15. Germline lookup yields CDR1 DFQATT and CDR2 SNEGSKA (reference sequence). The CDR3 is made up of 15 amino acids. The CDR3 DNA follows: TGCAGTGCTCCAACCTTGGGGAGGGCCGAGGATGAGCAGTTCTTC. Its protein product is CSAPTLGRAEDEQFF.

The table lists this clonotype with many counts. This sequence joins TRBV10-3 and TRBJ2-7, with D unclear. The V and J ends lost 0 bases and 3 bases respectively, with 3 bases between them. There are 12 residues in the CDR3. The germline V gene encodes CDR1 ENHRY and CDR2 SYGVKD. CDR3 nucleotide sequence: TGTGCCATCAGTGAGTCCATCTACGAGCAGTACTTC. Encoded protein: CAISESIYEQYF.

The table lists this clonotype with many counts. The chain recombines TRBV9 with TRBJ2-1, with TRBD2 as a possible D gene (7 bases). V lost 3 bases to trimming and J lost 9 bases, with 16 bases between them. The CDR3 has 14 amino acids. Germline V gives CDR1 SGDLS, CDR2 YYNGEE. The CDR3 DNA sequence: TGTGCCAGCAGCGGGATGGGGGGGCAGGCTGAGCAGTTCTTC. Amino acid sequence: CASSGMGGQAEQFF. Supplemented by reference TRBV9 and TRBJ2-1, the full variable domain reads DSGVTQTPKHLITATGQRVTLRCSPRSGDLSVYWYQQSLDQGLQFLIQYYNGEERAKGNILERFSAQQFPDLHSELNLSSLELGDSALYFCASSGMGGQAEQFFGPGTRLTVL.

This clonotype came up many times. This chain joins TRBV4-3 and TRBJ1-1; D is unresolved. The CDR3 spans 16 residues. The germline gives CDR1 LGHNA, CDR2 YSLEER. V was trimmed by 0 bases and J by 0 bases, leaving 11 bases between them. The CDR3 DNA sequence: TGCGCCAGCAGCCAAGAGCCCTCGACTCTGAACACTGAAGCTTTCTTT. This gives the protein CASSQEPSTLNTEAFF.

This clonotype was observed a few times. V and J are TRBV12-3 or TRBV12-4 and TRBJ2-7; the D gene is possibly TRBD2 (5 bases). This CDR3 has 16 residues. The germline V and J ends were trimmed by 5 bases and 0 bases, with 17 bases remaining between them. Written as DNA, the CDR3 is TGTGCCAGCAGTCCCTCTGCGGGCCAACTCTCCTACGAGCAGTACTTC. Translating it yields CASSPSAGQLSYEQYF.

This clonotype was seen repeatedly, ten times or more. V and J are TRBV10-3 and TRBJ2-7; perhaps TRBD1 as D (7 bases). From germline, CDR1 is ENHRY and CDR2 SYGVKD. V lost 3 bases and J 2 bases, leaving 14 bases between the germline ends. The CDR3 consists of 15 residues. The CDR3 coding sequence is TGTGCCATCAGTGATCGGCAGGGGGGCACCTACGAGCAGTACTTC. Protein sequence: CAISDRQGGTYEQYF.

This clonotype was picked up many times. This chain uses TRBV4-3 with TRBJ2-2; TRBD2 matches 7 bases. Germline V gene sequence: CDR1 LGHNA, CDR2 YSLEER. The CDR3 is 17 residues long. After removal of 0 bases from V and 3 bases from J, the junction contained 7 bases not matched to a gene. Here the CDR3 reads CASSQDSAGVDTGELFF. CDR3 bases: TGCGCCAGCAGCCAAGATTCCGCGGGAGTTGACACCGGGGAGCTGTTTTTT.

This chain links TRBV2 with TRBJ2-7, with 8 nucleotides matching TRBD2. Unmatched junction bases numbered 13, after V lost 11 bases and J lost 1 base. CDR3 length: 15 residues. The germline V gene encodes CDR1 SNHLY and CDR2 FYNNEI. The CDR3 DNA sequence: TGTGCCGCCTTCTGGCGGGGGGACACATCCTACGAGCAGTACTTC. Translating it yields CAAFWRGDTSYEQYF.

This clonotype has ten or more counts. The V and J genes are TRBV2 and TRBJ2-7; possible D gene TRBD2, 6 bases. The CDR3 length is 14 residues. V was cut by 1 base and J by 5 bases, with 12 bases left in between. Germline V gives CDR1 SNHLY, CDR2 FYNNEI. CDR3 amino acids: CASSEDLGTHEQYF. The CDR3 DNA is TGTGCCAGCAGTGAAGATCTAGGGACTCACGAGCAGTACTTC.

This clonotype was detected only a few times. The gene calls are TRBV6-2 or TRBV6-3 and TRBJ2-2, with D possibly matching TRBD2 (5 bases). The ends were cut back, 6 bases at V and 0 bases at J, with 14 bases in the middle. This CDR3 spans 16 amino acids. CDR1 MNHEY and CDR2 SVGEGT come from the germline V gene. The CDR3 DNA reads TGTGCCAGCAGACTGTTCAGGACTTCGAACACCGGGGAGCTGTTTTTT. Translation gives CASRLFRTSNTGELFF.

This chain joins TRBV9 and TRBJ2-7; D not resolved. CDR3 length: 15 residues. The germline V gene encodes CDR1 SGDLS and CDR2 YYNGEE. V was trimmed by 0 bases and J by 2 bases, leaving 12 bases between them. This chain's CDR3 is CASSVEQSPTYEQYF. CDR3 nucleotide sequence: TGTGCCAGCAGCGTAGAACAGAGCCCAACCTACGAGCAGTACTTC.

V is TRBV28 and J is TRBJ1-5; 7 positions agree with TRBD1. Losses at the gene ends were 5 bases for V and 0 bases for J; bases not matched to a gene: 13. Germline CDR1 MDHEN, CDR2 SYDVKM. The CDR3 sequence is 18 residues long. The CDR3 reads CASSTGPWDSHSNQPQHF. In nucleotides, the CDR3 is TGTGCCAGCAGTACCGGCCCCTGGGACAGCCATAGCAATCAGCCCCAGCATTTT.

This sequence joins TRBV29-1 and TRBJ1-2; 7 nucleotides line up with TRBD1. The V segment lost 5 bases and the J segment 0 bases; nucleotides outside the gene matches: 9. CDR3 size: 15 residues. Looked up from germline, CDR1 is SQVTM and CDR2 is ANQGSEA. The CDR3 DNA is TGCAGCGTTCCCAGGACAGGAAACACTAACTATGGCTACACCTTC. Residues: CSVPRTGNTNYGYTF.

This clonotype was detected ten times or more. V is TRBV9 and J is TRBJ1-2, with D possibly being TRBD1 (6 bases). The ends were cut back, 1 base at V and 6 bases at J, with 13 bases in the middle. The CDR3 sequence is 14 residues long. CDR1 SGDLS and CDR2 YYNGEE come from the germline V gene. The CDR3 is CASSVPGAVNGYTF. DNA of the CDR3: TGTGCCAGCAGCGTACCGGGGGCGGTTAATGGCTACACCTTC.

This clonotype was picked up many times. V usage is TRBV6-5 and J usage is TRBJ2-7; 12 positions agree with TRBD2. J lost 2 bases, V lost 2 bases, and 7 bases had no gene match. Germline assignment: CDR1 MNHEY and CDR2 SVGAGI. The CDR3 sequence is 17 residues long. Written as DNA, the CDR3 is TGTGCCAGCAGTTACGAGACTAGCGGGAGTGTACCCTACGAGCAGTACTTC. Protein sequence: CASSYETSGSVPYEQYF.

This clonotype was picked up a small number of times. The CDR3 bases are TGTGCCTGGAGCGGGGGACAGGGCTATGGCTACACCTTC. It encodes CAWSGGQGYGYTF. The chain employs TRBV30 and TRBJ1-2; 9 nucleotides align to TRBD1. The CDR3 is 13 amino acids. CDR1 is GTSNPN, CDR2 SVGIG, per germline (reference sequence). Trimming cost V 3 bases and J 4 bases; bases outside gene matches: 3.

There are a few counts of this clonotype. V is TRBV27 and J is TRBJ2-3, with D possibly being TRBD1 (6 bases). The germline gives CDR1 MNHEY, CDR2 SMNVEV (reference sequence). The V gene lost 6 bases and the J gene lost 0 bases, with 16 bases spanning the gap. The CDR3 is 16 amino acids. CDR3 sequence: CASSQAGTTSTDTQYF. CDR3 in DNA: TGTGCCAGCAGCCAGGCAGGGACAACCAGCACAGATACGCAGTATTTT.

The sample holds a few counts of this clonotype. This chain uses TRBV5-1 with TRBJ2-1, with TRBD2 matching over 11 bases. CDR3 length: 17 residues. CDR1 and CDR2 (germline): SGHRS, YFSETQ. Germline trimming cut 1 base from V and 6 bases from J; bases unmatched to any gene: 9. CDR3: CASSLRVAGGPGNEQFF. For the CDR3, the DNA is TGCGCCAGCAGCTTGAGGGTAGCGGGGGGGCCAGGCAATGAGCAGTTCTTC.

In this sample, this clonotype turned up a few times. The chain has TRBV27 and TRBJ2-7; the D is unclear. Deletions cut 6 bases from V and 0 bases from J, with 6 bases between. This CDR3 comprises 12 residues. Germline values: CDR1 MNHEY, CDR2 SMNVEV (reference sequence). Here the CDR3 reads CASRKYSYEQYF. The CDR3 coding sequence is TGTGCCAGCAGAAAATACTCCTACGAGCAGTACTTC.

This clonotype has ten or more counts. The chain combines TRBV12-3 or TRBV12-4 with TRBJ2-3; D perhaps matches TRBD2 (6 bases). V lost 6 bases to trimming and J lost 3 bases, with 25 bases between them. The CDR3 length is 18 residues. The CDR3 DNA reads TGTGCCAGCAGCGAATTCTTGATTAGCGGAACCTTAACAGATACGCAGTATTTT. This encodes CASSEFLISGTLTDTQYF.

This clonotype was observed a few times. The chain employs TRBV7-6 and TRBJ2-1; TRBD1 or TRBD2 may be the D gene (6 bases each). The CDR3 is 17 amino acids. Germline loops: CDR1 SGHVS, CDR2 FNYEAQ. With 3 bases removed from V and 8 bases from J, the gap between germline ends came to 23 bases. The CDR3, as DNA: TGTGCCAGCAGCTTTTCGGGGGCGCAGTCAGAACCCTATGAGCAGTTCTTC. Its translation is CASSFSGAQSEPYEQFF.

This clonotype was seen only a few times. The chain carries TRBV7-3 and TRBJ1-1, with a possible D match to TRBD1 (5 bases). Between the trimmed V and J ends, which lost 6 bases and 0 bases, there was a span of 14 bases. The CDR3 contains 15 residues. Looked up from germline, CDR1 is SGHTA and CDR2 is FQGTGA. CDR3 residues: CASRGDGRMNTEAFF. CDR3 coding DNA: TGTGCCAGCAGGGGGGACGGACGGATGAACACTGAAGCTTTCTTT. The full variable domain, its missing parts supplied by reference TRBV7-3 and TRBJ1-1, is GAGVSQTPSNKVTEKGKYVELRCDPISGHTALYWYRQSLGQGPEFLIYFQGTGAADDSGLPNDRFFAVRPEGSVSTLKIQRTERGDSAVYLCASRGDGRMNTEAFFGQGTRLTVV.